This T cell receptor (beta chain) was observed in a study of beta chain features in type 1 diabetes. On the study more broadly: No patient-donor differences in age, gender, total cells or subset yield. General study results and limits: Over-representation of high TCR-expressing cells was a possible consequence of cDNA sequencing.

The investigators reverse transcribed all of the isolated RNA, so they sequenced expressed TCRB transcripts. Libraries were prepared by immunoSEQ multiplex PCR; TCRdb keeps only in-frame clonotypes and omits some of them. Of about 410,000 clones listed, about 15% are singletons. Comments on this clone: What it binds is not known.

The CDR3 loop spans 18 amino acids. Germline trimming cut 3 bases from V and 3 bases from J; bases unmatched to any gene: 9. CDR1 and CDR2 (germline): SEHNR, FQNEAQ (reference sequence). Markers CD45RO/CCR7/CD25/CD127/CD95/CD27 served to sort CD4+ naive, central memory, regulatory and stem cell-like memory cells. The rearrangement links TRBV7-9 to TRBJ2-1; 12 bases are a match to TRBD2. Specimen: naive CD4+ T cells from blood. This clonotype was sampled from a man between 25 and 39 years old in good health. The CDR3 nucleotides are TGTGCCAGCAGCTTGCCCCCGACTAGCGGGAGTCTCTACAATGAGCAGTTCTTC. This codes for CASSLPPTSGSLYNEQFF.